This TCR beta chain was recorded in a study of T cell repertoires in cytomegalovirus infection. Study-wide context: Shared public TCR beta signatures pointed to both CMV infection and a matching HLA type.

Whole-study findings and limits: Cumulated frequencies of public TCR beta families served to identify carriers of CMV plus the relevant HLA.

TCRdb called the reads again in MiXCR, with one record for every CDR3 protein. The sample yields about 440,000 distinct CDR3 sequences, around 32% seen once. As concerns this clonotype: Its antigen remains unidentified.

The sample comprised PBMCs. The sequence derives from a human donor in good health (CMV status not recorded). Some clones in this sample may be carry-over from other donors' samples.

The chain's CDR3 is CASSLTASGALTYEQYF. The CDR3 nucleotides read TGTGCCAGCAGCTTGACGGCGAGCGGGGCCCTCACCTACGAGCAGTACTTC. The V gene is TRBV7-8, the J gene TRBJ2-7; TRBD2 matches 7 bases. Germline V gives CDR1 SGHVS, CDR2 FQNEAQ. CDR3 length: 17 amino acids. The ends lost 3 bases at V and 2 bases at J; junction bases unmatched: 13.